The TCR beta chain described here comes from a study of stem cell transplantation in POMP-related autoinflammatory disease. About the research overall: Impaired MHC class I-dependent CD8+ differentiation was hypothesized from defective thymoproteasomes.

V shed 0 bases and J 4 bases; nucleotides not matched to a gene: 6. In germline, CDR1 is SGHRS, CDR2 YFSETQ. The CDR3 has 17 residues. The protocol was immunoSEQ multiplex PCR, while the TCRdb copy is restricted to in-frame clones and leaves out a portion. Of some 70,000 clones listed, about nine tenths were seen once; the top ten hold more than 0.55%. The sequences come from CD4+ T cells from PBMCs, collected after stem cell transplantation. This sequence was found in a human patient with POMP-related autoinflammation and immune dysregulation (PRAID). Some T cells could come from the graft donor. V usage is TRBV5-1 and J usage is TRBJ2-7; 14 nucleotides align to TRBD2. The CDR3 is CASSLAGTSGSVYEQYF. The CDR3 DNA is TGCGCCAGCAGCTTGGCCGGGACTAGCGGGAGTGTTTACGAGCAGTACTTC.